The sequence of this TCR beta chain was determined in a study of T cells in Graves' hyperthyroidism and ophthalmopathy. The CDR3 runs to 15 residues. V lost 6 bases, J lost 6 bases, and 8 bases stayed unmatched. Regions amplified from RNA transcripts were the TCR beta CDR3 regions. When the TCR CDR3 underwent first-round RT-PCR, the HTBI primer set was used. TCRdb reprocessed the multiplex PCR reads via MiXCR and lists one record per CDR3 protein. The sample consists of roughly 260,000 distinct CDR3 sequences, roughly 15% of them appearing once. This receptor was identified in a woman aged 35 to 49 with Graves' hyperthyroidism that later progressed to Graves' ophthalmopathy. Input material: blood. The chain combines TRBV12-3 or TRBV12-4 with TRBJ2-5, with 12 bases that match TRBD2. CDR3 sequence: CASRPGLAGSQTQYF. CDR3 coding DNA: TGTGCCAGCAGGCCTGGACTAGCGGGATCTCAGACCCAGTACTTC.